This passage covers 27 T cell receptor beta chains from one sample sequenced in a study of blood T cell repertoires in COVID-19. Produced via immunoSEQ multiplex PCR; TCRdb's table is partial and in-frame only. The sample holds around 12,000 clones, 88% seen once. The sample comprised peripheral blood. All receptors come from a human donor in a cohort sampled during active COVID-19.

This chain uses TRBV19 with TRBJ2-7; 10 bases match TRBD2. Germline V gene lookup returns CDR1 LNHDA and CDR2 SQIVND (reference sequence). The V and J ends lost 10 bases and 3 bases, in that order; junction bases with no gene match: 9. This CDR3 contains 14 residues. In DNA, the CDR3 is TGTGCCACCACAGAGCGGGGGGGCCACTACGAGCAGTACTTC. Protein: CATTERGGHYEQYF.

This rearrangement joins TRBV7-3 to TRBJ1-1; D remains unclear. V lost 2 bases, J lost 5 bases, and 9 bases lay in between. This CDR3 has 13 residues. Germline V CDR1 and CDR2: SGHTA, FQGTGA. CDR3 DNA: TGTGCCAGCAGCTTATCGTTGAGGACTGAAGCTTTCTTT. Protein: CASSLSLRTEAFF.

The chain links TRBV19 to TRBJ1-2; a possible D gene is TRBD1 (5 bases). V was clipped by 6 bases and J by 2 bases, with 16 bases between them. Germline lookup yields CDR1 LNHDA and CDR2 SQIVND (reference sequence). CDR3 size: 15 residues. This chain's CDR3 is CASSPGGTGNYGYTF. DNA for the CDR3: TGTGCCAGTAGCCCCGGGGGAACAGGCAACTATGGCTACACCTTC.

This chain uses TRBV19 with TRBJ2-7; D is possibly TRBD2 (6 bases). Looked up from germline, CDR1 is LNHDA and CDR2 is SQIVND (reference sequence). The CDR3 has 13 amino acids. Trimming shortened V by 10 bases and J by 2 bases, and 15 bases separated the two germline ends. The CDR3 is CATAESGAYEQYF. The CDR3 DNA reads TGTGCCACCGCCGAGTCGGGAGCCTACGAGCAGTACTTC.

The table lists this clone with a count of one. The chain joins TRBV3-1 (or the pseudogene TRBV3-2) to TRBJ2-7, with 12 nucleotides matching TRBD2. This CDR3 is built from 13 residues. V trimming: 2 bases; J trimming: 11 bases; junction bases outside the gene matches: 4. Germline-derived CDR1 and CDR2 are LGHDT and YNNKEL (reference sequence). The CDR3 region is CASSQSRTSGEYF. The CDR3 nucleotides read TGTGCCAGCAGCCAATCCCGGACTAGCGGGGAGTACTTC.

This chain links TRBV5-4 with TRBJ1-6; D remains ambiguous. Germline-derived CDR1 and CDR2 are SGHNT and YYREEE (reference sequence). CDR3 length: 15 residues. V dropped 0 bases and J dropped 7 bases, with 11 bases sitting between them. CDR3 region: CASSLGPPSNSPLHF. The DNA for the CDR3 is TGTGCCAGCAGCTTGGGCCCGCCGAGCAATTCACCCCTCCACTTT.

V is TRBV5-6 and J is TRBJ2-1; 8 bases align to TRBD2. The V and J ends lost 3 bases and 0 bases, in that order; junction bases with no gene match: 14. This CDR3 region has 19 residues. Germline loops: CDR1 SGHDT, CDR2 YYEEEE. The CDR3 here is CASSSWRGAGMSSYNEQFF. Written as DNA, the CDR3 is TGTGCCAGCAGCTCTTGGCGGGGGGCTGGTATGAGCTCCTACAATGAGCAGTTCTTC.

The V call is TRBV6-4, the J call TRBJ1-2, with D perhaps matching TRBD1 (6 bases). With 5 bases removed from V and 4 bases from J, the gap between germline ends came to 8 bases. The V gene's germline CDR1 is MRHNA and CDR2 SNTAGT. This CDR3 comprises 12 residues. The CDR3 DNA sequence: TGTGCCAGCAGTCGACAGGTCTATGGCTACACCTTC. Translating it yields CASSRQVYGYTF.

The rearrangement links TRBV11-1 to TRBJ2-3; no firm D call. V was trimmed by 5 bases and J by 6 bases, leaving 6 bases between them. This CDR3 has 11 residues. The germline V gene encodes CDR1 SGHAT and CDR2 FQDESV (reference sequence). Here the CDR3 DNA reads TGTGCCAGCAGCCCATTGGATACGCAGTATTTT. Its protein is CASSPLDTQYF.

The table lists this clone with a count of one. For the CDR3, the DNA is TGCGCCAGCAGCTTGGGACAGACCACAGATACGCAGTATTTT. Translating gives CASSLGQTTDTQYF. The chain employs TRBV5-1 and TRBJ2-3, with D possibly being TRBD1 (5 bases). The CDR3 extends over 14 amino acids. Germline lookup yields CDR1 SGHRS and CDR2 YFSETQ. V lost 0 bases and J 2 bases, leaving 7 bases between the germline ends. The variable domain in full, completed from reference TRBV5-1 and TRBJ2-3, reads KAGVTQTPRYLIKTRGQQVTLSCSPISGHRSVSWYQQTPGQGLQFLFEYFSETQRNKGNFPGRFSGRQFSNSRSEMNVSTLELGDSALYLCASSLGQTTDTQYFGPGTRLTVL.

CDR3 protein: CASSLLYGTNTGELFF. Here the CDR3 DNA reads TGTGCCAGCAGCTTGCTCTACGGGACGAACACCGGGGAGCTGTTTTTT. The rearrangement links TRBV5-4 to TRBJ2-2, with D possibly TRBD2 on 5 matching bases. Germline CDR1 and CDR2: SGHNT and YYREEE (reference sequence). The CDR3 loop spans 16 amino acids. V lost 1 base and J lost 0, with 10 bases in between.

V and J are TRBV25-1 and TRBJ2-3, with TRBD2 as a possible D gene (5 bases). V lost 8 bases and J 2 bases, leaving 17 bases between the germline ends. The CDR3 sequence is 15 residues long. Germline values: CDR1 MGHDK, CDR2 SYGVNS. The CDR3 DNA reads TGTGCCAGCCGTCGGCCCCGGGAATTCACAGATACGCAGTATTTT. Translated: CASRRPREFTDTQYF.

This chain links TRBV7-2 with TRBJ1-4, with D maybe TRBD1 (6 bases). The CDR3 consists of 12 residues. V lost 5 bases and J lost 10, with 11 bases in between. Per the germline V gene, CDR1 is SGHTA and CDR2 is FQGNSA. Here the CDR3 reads CASSQQQGKLFF. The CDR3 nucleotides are TGTGCCAGCAGCCAACAACAGGGAAAACTGTTTTTT.

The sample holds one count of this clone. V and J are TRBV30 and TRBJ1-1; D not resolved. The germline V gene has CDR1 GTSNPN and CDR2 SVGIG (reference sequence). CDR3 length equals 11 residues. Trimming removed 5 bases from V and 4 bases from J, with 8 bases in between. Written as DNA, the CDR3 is TGTGCCTGGGGGGAGGGCACTGAAGCTTTCTTT. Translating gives CAWGEGTEAFF.

CDR3 DNA sequence: TGTGCCCACAAGAACAGGGAAGGCGAGCAGTACTTC. This gives the protein CAHKNREGEQYF. The chain uses TRBV6-6 and TRBJ2-7; possible D gene TRBD1, 6 bases. The germline V gene has CDR1 MNHNY and CDR2 SVGAGI (reference sequence). The CDR3 spans 12 residues. Trimming took 11 bases from V and 6 from J, leaving 17 bases between them.

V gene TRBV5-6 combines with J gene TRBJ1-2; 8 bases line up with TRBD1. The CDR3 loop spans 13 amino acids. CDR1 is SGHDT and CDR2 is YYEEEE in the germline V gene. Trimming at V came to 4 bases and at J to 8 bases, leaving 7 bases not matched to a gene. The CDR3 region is CASSPRGQGGYTF. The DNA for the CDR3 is TGTGCCAGCAGCCCCAGGGGGCAAGGGGGCTACACCTTC.

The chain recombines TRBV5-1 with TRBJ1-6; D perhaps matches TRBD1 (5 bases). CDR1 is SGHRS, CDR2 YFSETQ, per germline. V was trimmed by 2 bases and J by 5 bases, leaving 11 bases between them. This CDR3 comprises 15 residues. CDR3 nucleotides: TGCGCCAGCAGCTTCACAGGTTCTGATAATTCACCCCTCCACTTT. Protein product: CASSFTGSDNSPLHF.

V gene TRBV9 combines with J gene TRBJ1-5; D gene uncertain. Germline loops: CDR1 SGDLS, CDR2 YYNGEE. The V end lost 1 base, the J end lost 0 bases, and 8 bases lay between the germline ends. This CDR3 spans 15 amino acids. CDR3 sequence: CASSVSPNSNQPQHF. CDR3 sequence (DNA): TGTGCCAGCAGCGTATCCCCCAATAGCAATCAGCCCCAGCATTTT.

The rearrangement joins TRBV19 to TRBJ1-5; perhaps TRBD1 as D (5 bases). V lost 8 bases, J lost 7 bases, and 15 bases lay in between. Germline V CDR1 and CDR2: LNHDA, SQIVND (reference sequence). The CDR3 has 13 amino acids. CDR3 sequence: CASYSGMGQPQHF. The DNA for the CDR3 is TGTGCCAGTTACTCAGGGATGGGGCAGCCCCAGCATTTT.

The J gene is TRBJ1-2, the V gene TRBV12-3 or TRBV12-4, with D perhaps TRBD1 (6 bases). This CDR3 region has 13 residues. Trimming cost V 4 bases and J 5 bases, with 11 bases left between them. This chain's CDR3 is CASSSGRGYGYTF. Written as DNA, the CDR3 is TGTGCCAGCAGTTCAGGCAGGGGATATGGCTACACCTTC.

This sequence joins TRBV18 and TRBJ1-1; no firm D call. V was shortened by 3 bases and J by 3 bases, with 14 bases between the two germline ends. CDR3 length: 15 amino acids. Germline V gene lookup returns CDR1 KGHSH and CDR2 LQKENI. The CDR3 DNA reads TGTGCCAGCTCACCTGGGCCAATCCAGGACACTGAAGCTTTCTTT. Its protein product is CASSPGPIQDTEAFF.

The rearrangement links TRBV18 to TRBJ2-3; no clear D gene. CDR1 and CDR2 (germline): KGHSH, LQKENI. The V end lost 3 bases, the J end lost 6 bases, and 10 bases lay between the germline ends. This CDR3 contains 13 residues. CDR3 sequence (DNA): TGTGCCAGCTCACCGTCCCGAGAGGATACGCAGTATTTT. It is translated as CASSPSREDTQYF.

CDR3 bases: TGTGCCAGCAGCTTCAGTCAGGGGACCGAGCAGTACTTC. This gives the protein CASSFSQGTEQYF. J is TRBJ2-7 and V is TRBV5-5, with a weak D call TRBD1 (6 bases). CDR3 length: 13 amino acids. With 2 bases removed from V and 6 bases from J, the gap between germline ends came to 12 bases. Germline V gene sequence: CDR1 SGHKS, CDR2 YYEKEE (reference sequence).

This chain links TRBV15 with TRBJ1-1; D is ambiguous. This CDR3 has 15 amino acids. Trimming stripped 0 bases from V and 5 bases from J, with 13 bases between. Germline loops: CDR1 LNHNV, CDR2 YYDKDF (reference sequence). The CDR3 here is CATSRDPRGNTEAFF. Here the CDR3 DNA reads TGTGCCACCAGCAGAGATCCGAGAGGAAATACTGAAGCTTTCTTT.

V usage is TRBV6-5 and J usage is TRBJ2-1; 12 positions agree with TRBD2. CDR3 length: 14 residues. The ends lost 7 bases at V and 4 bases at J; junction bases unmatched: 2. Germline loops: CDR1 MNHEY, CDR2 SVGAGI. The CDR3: CASMTSGGYNEQFF. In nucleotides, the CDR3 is TGTGCCAGCATGACTAGCGGGGGTTACAATGAGCAGTTCTTC.

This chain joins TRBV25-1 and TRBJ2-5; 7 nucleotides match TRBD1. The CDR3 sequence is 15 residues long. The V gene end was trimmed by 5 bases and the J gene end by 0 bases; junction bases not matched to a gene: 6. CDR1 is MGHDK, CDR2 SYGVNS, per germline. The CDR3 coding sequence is TGTGCCAGCAGTCGGGCACAGGGGAACCAAGAGACCCAGTACTTC. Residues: CASSRAQGNQETQYF.

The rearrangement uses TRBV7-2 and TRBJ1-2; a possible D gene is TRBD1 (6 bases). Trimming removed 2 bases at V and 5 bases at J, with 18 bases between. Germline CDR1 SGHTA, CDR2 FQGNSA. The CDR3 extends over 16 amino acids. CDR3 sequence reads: CASSLSVTGTLYGYTF. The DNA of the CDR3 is TGTGCCAGCAGCTTATCGGTGACAGGTACTTTGTATGGCTACACCTTC.